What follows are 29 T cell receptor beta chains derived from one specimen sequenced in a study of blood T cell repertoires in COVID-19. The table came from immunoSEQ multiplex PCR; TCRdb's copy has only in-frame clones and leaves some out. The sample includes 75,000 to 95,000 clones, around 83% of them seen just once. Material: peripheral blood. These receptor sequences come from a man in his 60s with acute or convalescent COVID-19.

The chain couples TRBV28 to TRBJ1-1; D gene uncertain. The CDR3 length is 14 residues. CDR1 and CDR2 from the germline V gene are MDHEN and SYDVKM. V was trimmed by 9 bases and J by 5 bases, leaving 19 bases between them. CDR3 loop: CASKGVLWWTEAFF. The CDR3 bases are TGTGCCAGTAAGGGAGTACTGTGGTGGACTGAAGCTTTCTTT.

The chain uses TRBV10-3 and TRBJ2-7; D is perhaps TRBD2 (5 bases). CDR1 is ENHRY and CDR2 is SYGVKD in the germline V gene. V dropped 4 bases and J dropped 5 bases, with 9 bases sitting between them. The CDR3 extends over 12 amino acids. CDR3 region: CAISAAADEQYF. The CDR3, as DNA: TGTGCCATCAGTGCAGCAGCGGACGAGCAGTACTTC.

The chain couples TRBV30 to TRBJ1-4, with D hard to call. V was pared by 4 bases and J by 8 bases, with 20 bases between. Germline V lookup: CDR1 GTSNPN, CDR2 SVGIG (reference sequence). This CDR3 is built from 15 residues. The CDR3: CAWKGADLRDEKLFF. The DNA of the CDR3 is TGTGCCTGGAAGGGAGCTGACCTTCGAGACGAAAAACTGTTTTTT.

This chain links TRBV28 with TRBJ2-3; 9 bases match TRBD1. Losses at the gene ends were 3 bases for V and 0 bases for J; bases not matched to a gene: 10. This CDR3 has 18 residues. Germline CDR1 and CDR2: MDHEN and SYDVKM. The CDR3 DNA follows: TGTGCCAGCAGTTTTCGCTTTTATGGGACAGGGAGCACAGATACGCAGTATTTT. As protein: CASSFRFYGTGSTDTQYF.

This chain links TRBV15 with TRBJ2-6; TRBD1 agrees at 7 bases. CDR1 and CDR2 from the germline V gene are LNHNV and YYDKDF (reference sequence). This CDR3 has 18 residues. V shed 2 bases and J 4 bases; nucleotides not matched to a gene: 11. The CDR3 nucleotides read TGTGCCACCAGCAGACTACCCGTCGACAGGGCCGGGGCCAACGTCCTGACTTTC. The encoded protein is CATSRLPVDRAGANVLTF. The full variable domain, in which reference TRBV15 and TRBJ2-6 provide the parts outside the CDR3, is DAMVIQNPRYQVTQFGKPVTLSCSQTLNHNVMYWYQQKSSQAPKLLFHYYDKDFNNEADTPDNFQSRRPNTSFCFLDIRSPGLGDTAMYLCATSRLPVDRAGANVLTFGAGSRLTVL.

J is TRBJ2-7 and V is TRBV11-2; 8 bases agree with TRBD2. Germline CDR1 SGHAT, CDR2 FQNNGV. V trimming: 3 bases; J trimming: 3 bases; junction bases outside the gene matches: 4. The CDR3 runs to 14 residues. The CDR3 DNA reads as TGTGCCAGCAGCTTTCAGCGGGGGAACTACGAGCAGTACGTC. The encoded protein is CASSFQRGNYEQYV.

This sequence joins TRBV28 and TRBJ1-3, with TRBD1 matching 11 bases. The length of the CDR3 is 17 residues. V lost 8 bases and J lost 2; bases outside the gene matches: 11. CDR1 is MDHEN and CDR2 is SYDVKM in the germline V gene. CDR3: CASFSRPGQGAGNTIYF. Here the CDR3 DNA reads TGTGCCAGCTTCTCCCGCCCGGGACAGGGGGCTGGAAACACCATATATTTT. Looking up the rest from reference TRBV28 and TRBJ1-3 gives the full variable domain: DVKVTQSSRYLVKRTGEKVFLECVQDMDHENMFWYRQDPGLGLRLIYFSYDVKMKEKGDIPEGYSVSREKKERFSLILESASTNQTSMYLCASFSRPGQGAGNTIYFGEGSWLTVV.

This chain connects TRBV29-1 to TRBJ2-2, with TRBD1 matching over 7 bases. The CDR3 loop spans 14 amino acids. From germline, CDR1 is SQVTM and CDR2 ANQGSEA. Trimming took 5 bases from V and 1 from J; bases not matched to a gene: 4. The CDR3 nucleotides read TGCAGCGTTTCACAGGGGTTGAACACCGGGGAGCTGTTTTTT. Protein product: CSVSQGLNTGELFF.

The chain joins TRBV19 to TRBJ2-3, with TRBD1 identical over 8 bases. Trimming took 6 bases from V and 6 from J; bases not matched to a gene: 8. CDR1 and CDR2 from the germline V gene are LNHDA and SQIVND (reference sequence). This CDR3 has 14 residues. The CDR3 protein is CASRKTGELDTQYF. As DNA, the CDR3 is TGTGCCAGTAGAAAGACAGGGGAACTGGATACGCAGTATTTT.

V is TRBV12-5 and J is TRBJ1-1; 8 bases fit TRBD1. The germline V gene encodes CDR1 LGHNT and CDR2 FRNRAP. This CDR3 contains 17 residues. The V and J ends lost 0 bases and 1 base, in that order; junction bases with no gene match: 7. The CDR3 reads CASGLVWDRRWNTEAFF. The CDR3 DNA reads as TGTGCTAGTGGTTTGGTATGGGACAGGCGATGGAACACTGAAGCTTTCTTT. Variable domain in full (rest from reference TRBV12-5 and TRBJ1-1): DARVTQTPRHKVTEMGQEVTMRCQPILGHNTVFWYRQTMMQGLELLAYFRNRAPLDDSGMPKDRFSAEMPDATLATLKIQPSEPRDSAVYFCASGLVWDRRWNTEAFFGQGTRLTVV.

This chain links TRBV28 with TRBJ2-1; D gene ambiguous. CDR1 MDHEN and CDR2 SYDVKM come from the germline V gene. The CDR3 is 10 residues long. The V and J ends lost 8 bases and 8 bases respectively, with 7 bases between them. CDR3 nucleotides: TGTGCCAGCGGCCGGGATGAGCAGTTCTTC. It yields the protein CASGRDEQFF.

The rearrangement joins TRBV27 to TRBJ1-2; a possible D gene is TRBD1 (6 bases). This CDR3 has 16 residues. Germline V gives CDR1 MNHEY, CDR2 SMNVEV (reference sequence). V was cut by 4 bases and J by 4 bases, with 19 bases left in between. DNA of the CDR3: TGTGCCAGCAGTTCAAGGGGGGGAGCCCGCTCCTATGGCTACACCTTC. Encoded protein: CASSSRGGARSYGYTF.

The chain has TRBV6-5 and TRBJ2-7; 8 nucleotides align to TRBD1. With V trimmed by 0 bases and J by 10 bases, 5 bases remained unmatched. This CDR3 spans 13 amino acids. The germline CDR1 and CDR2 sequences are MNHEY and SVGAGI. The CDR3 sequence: CASSYSRQGLQYV. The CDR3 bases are TGTGCCAGCAGTTACTCTCGACAGGGGTTACAGTACGTC.

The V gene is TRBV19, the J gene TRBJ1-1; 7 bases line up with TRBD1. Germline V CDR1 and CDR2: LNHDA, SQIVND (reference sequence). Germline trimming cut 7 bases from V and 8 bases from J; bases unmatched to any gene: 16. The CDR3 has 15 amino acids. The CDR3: CASTRGVRGRSEAFF. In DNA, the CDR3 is TGTGCCAGTACCCGCGGAGTGAGGGGGCGGTCCGAAGCTTTCTTT.

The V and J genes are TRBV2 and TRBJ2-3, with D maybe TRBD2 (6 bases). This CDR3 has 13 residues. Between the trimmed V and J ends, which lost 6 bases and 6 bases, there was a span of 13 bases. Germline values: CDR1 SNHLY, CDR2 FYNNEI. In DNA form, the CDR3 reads TGTGCCAGCAGATTGATGGCGGGGGATACGCAGTATTTT. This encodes CASRLMAGDTQYF. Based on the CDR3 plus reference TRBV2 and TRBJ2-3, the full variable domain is EPEVTQTPSHQVTQMGQEVILRCVPISNHLYFYWYRQILGQKVEFLVSFYNNEISEKSEIFDDQFSVERPDGSNFTLKIRSTKLEDSAMYFCASRLMAGDTQYFGPGTRLTVL.

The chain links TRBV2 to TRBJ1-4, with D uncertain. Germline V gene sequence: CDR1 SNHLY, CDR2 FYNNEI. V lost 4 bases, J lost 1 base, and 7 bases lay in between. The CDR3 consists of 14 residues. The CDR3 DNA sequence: TGTGCCAGCAGTGCGAGGGAAACTAATGAAAAACTGTTTTTT. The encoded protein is CASSARETNEKLFF.

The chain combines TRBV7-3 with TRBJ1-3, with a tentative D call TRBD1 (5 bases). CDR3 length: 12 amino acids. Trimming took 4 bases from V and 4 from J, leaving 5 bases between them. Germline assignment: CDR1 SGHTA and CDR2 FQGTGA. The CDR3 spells CASSSGGNTIYF. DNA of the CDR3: TGTGCCAGCAGCTCAGGGGGAAACACCATATATTTT.

CDR3 sequence reads: CASSNQGRDYGYTF. Written as DNA, the CDR3 is TGTGCCAGCAGCAACCAGGGAAGGGACTATGGCTACACCTTC. V is TRBV28 and J is TRBJ1-2; TRBD1 might be the D (5 bases). The CDR3 totals 14 residues. Germline V CDR1 and CDR2: MDHEN, SYDVKM. V was shortened by 6 bases and J by 3 bases, with 14 bases between the two germline ends.

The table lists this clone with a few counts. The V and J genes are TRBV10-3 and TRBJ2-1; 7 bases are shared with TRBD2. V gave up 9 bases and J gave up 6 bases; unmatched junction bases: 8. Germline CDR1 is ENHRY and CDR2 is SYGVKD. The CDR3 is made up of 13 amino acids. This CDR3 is CAISWEGFNEQFF. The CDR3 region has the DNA TGTGCCATTTCCTGGGAGGGTTTCAATGAGCAGTTCTTC.

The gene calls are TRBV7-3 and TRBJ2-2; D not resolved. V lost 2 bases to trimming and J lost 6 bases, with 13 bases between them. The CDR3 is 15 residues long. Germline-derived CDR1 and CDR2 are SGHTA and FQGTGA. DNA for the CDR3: TGTGCCAGCAGCTTAGTACCAGATTTCTCCGGGGAGCTGTTTTTT. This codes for CASSLVPDFSGELFF.

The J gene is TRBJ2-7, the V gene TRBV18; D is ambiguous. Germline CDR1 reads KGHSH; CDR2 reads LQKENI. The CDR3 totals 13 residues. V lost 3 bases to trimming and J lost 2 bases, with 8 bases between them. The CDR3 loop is CASSPDIAYEQYV. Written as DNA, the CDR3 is TGTGCCAGCTCACCTGACATTGCCTACGAGCAGTACGTC.

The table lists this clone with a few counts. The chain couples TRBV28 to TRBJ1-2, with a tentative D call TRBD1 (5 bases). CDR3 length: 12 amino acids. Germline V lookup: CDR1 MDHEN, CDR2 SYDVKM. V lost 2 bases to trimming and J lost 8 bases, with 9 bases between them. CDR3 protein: CASSLGGLGYTF. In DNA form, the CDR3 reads TGTGCCAGCAGTTTAGGGGGGTTGGGCTACACCTTC.

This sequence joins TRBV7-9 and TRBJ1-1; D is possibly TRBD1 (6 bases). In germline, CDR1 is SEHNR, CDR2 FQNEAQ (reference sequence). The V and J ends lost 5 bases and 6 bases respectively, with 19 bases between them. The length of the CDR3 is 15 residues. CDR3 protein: CASSRGEQGSPEAFF. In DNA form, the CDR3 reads TGTGCCAGCAGCCGAGGAGAACAGGGTTCCCCTGAAGCTTTCTTT.

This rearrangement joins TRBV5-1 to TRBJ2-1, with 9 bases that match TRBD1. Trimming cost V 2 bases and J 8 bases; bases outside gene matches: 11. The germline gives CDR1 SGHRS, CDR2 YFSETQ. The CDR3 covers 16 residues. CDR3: CASSLQGARVVHEQFF. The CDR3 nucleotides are TGCGCCAGCAGCTTACAGGGGGCGAGGGTAGTTCATGAGCAGTTCTTC.

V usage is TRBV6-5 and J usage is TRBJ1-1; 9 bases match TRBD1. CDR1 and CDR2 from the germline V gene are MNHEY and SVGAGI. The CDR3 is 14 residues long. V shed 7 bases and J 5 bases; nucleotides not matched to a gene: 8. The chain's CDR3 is CASNQKGQGTEAFF. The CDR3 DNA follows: TGTGCCAGCAACCAAAAGGGACAGGGAACTGAAGCTTTCTTT.

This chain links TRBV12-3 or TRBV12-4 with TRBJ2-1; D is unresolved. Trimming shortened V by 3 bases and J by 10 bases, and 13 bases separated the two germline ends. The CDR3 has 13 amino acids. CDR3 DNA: TGTGCCAGCAGTTTTTCGTCCCGGCGGGAGCAGTTCTTC. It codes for CASSFSSRREQFF.

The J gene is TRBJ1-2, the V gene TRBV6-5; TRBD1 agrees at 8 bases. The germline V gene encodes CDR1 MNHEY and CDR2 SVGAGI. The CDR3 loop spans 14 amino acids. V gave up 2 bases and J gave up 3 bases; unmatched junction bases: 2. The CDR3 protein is CASSYGTGYYGYTF. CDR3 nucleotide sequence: TGTGCCAGCAGTTACGGGACAGGCTACTATGGCTACACCTTC.

CDR3 DNA sequence: TGTGCCAGCAGCGGCGGATTCAACACTGAAGCTTTCTTT. Translating gives CASSGGFNTEAFF. This rearrangement joins TRBV7-9 to TRBJ1-1; no clear D gene. CDR3 length: 13 residues. Germline-derived CDR1 and CDR2 are SEHNR and FQNEAQ (reference sequence). V lost 5 bases, J lost 2 bases, and 9 bases lay in between.

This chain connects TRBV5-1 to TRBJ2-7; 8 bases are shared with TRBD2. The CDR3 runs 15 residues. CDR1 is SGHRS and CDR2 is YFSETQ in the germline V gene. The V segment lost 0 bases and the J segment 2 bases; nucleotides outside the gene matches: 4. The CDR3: CASSLDGSGAYEQYV. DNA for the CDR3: TGCGCCAGCAGCTTGGACGGTAGCGGGGCCTACGAGCAGTACGTC.